Detailed here is one T cell receptor (beta chain). During active infection, Seattle patients enrolled and were then monitored through disease. Original data processing: Nucleated cell counts were estimated from reference gene primer amplification. The protocol was immunoSEQ multiplex PCR, while the TCRdb copy is restricted to in-frame clones and leaves out a portion. D and trimming were read from the DNA, whereas the V and J calls and clone size are those reported in that table. Of 150,000 to 200,000 clones in the sample, 75% to 90% were seen once. This record belongs to a study of blood T cell repertoires in COVID-19. The wider study: Samples representing acute and convalescent COVID-19 were sourced from the United States, Italy and Spain.

The CDR3 covers 10 residues. This TCR was recovered from a middle-aged woman with COVID-19, enrolled during active disease. The sample taken for sequencing was peripheral blood. The V gene is TRBV23-1, the J gene TRBJ1-2; 7 nucleotides match TRBD1. Being an ORF, TRBV23-1 has a function that is uncertain. CDR3: CDRQGDGYTF. CDR3 coding DNA: TGCGACCGACAGGGTGATGGCTACACCTTC.